This passage covers 15 T cell receptor beta chains from one sample sequenced in a study of blood T cell repertoires in COVID-19. This table comes from immunoSEQ multiplex PCR, and its TCRdb copy is limited to in-frame clones, with some not included. Found here are hundreds of thousands of clones, 92% of them singletons; the top ten hold 0.75% to 1%. Sequencing was carried out using peripheral blood. These receptors all come from a man between 60 and 75 years old with COVID-19, enrolled during active disease.

This chain links TRBV18 with TRBJ2-7; D is unresolved. V lost 0 bases and J lost 0, with 3 bases in between. The CDR3 contains 13 residues. Germline CDR1 reads KGHSH; CDR2 reads LQKENI. The CDR3 spells CASSPPLSYEQYF. The CDR3 DNA follows: TGTGCCAGCTCACCACCCCTCTCCTACGAGCAGTACTTC.

The J gene is TRBJ2-2, the V gene TRBV28; 10 bases agree with TRBD2. V dropped 1 base and J dropped 7; count of bases not matched to a gene: 12. CDR1 and CDR2 (germline): MDHEN, SYDVKM. The CDR3 consists of 18 residues. The CDR3 loop reads CASSLFLLAGVYGGELFF. CDR3 DNA: TGTGCCAGCAGTTTATTTCTGCTAGCGGGAGTTTATGGCGGGGAGCTGTTTTTT.

The rearrangement links TRBV5-6 to TRBJ1-1; D is undetermined. V lost 2 bases and J 0 bases, leaving 8 bases between the germline ends. Germline CDR1 is SGHDT and CDR2 is YYEEEE. The length of the CDR3 is 14 residues. The CDR3 bases are TGTGCCAGCAGCTTAACAGAACTGAACACTGAAGCTTTCTTT. Translated: CASSLTELNTEAFF.

The chain joins TRBV3-1 (or the pseudogene TRBV3-2) to TRBJ2-6; D unresolved. Germline V gives CDR1 LGHDT, CDR2 YNNKEL (reference sequence). Deletions cut 5 bases from V and 0 bases from J, with 8 bases between. CDR3 length: 15 amino acids. The CDR3 coding sequence is TGTGCCAGCAGCAGCAGACTCTCTGGGGCCAACGTCCTGACTTTC. Amino acids: CASSSRLSGANVLTF.

The rearrangement links TRBV3-1 (or the pseudogene TRBV3-2) to TRBJ1-6; no reliable D call. V lost 3 bases to trimming and J lost 12 bases, with 9 bases between them. The CDR3 has 12 amino acids. CDR1 is LGHDT, CDR2 YNNKEL, per germline (reference sequence). In nucleotides, the CDR3 is TGTGCCAGCAGCCATGTACCCGGACCCCTCCACTTT. Its protein is CASSHVPGPLHF.

The gene calls are TRBV18 and TRBJ2-1; 8 positions match TRBD1. The CDR3 sequence is 15 residues long. The ends lost 5 bases at V and 10 bases at J; junction bases unmatched: 13. Germline-derived CDR1 and CDR2 are KGHSH and LQKENI. CDR3 sequence: CASSKPGQVGWEQFF. The DNA of the CDR3 is TGTGCCAGCTCAAAACCGGGACAGGTTGGTTGGGAGCAGTTCTTC.

In DNA, the CDR3 is TGTGCCAGCAGTTACTCGAGGCAGCACTACGAGCAGTACTTC. Translation: CASSYSRQHYEQYF. V is TRBV6-5 and J is TRBJ2-7; D is unresolved. Germline V lookup: CDR1 MNHEY, CDR2 SVGAGI. The CDR3 length is 14 residues. Trimming removed 0 bases from V and 3 bases from J, with 9 bases in between.

The V and J genes are TRBV4-2 and TRBJ1-1; D may be TRBD1 (5 bases). This CDR3 is built from 17 residues. The V gene lost 1 base and the J gene lost 3 bases, with 18 bases spanning the gap. Germline CDR1 LGHNA, CDR2 YNFKEQ. The CDR3 DNA reads TGTGCCAGCAGCCAAGGAGGTACAGGCCCTCTCGACACTGAAGCTTTCTTT. Translating gives CASSQGGTGPLDTEAFF.

Remarks on this clone: A junction end diverges from the germline sequence, so it may reflect a read error. This sequence joins TRBV5-1 and TRBJ2-1; TRBD1 might be the D (5 bases). CDR1 SGHRS and CDR2 YFSETQ come from the germline V gene. CDR3 length: 15 residues. The CDR3 bases are TGCGCCAGCAGCCGCAGGGAAAGCGAAGGCAATAAGCAGTTCTTC. Residues: CASSRRESEGNKQFF.

The V call is TRBV29-1, the J call TRBJ1-5; no definite D call. The CDR3 is made up of 15 amino acids. Germline-derived CDR1 and CDR2 are SQVTM and ANQGSEA. The V end was cut by 4 bases, the J end by 1 base, with 14 bases between. The CDR3 sequence: CSVVFQGRSNQPQHF. CDR3 in DNA: TGCAGCGTTGTTTTCCAAGGCAGGAGCAATCAGCCCCAGCATTTT.

The V and J genes are TRBV21-1 and TRBJ1-2; the tabulated D call, TRBD1, remains unverified against the DNA. TRBV21-1 is a pseudogene segment. This CDR3 has 18 residues. The CDR3 here is CASSSGPQGVSTNYGYTF. CDR3 in DNA: TGTGCCAGCAGCTCAGGCCCACAGGGAGTCTCTACTAACTATGGCTACACCTTC.

The rearrangement uses TRBV7-6 and TRBJ2-7, with 9 bases aligning to TRBD1. The germline V gene encodes CDR1 SGHVS and CDR2 FNYEAQ. V lost 5 bases and J lost 4; bases outside the gene matches: 9. This CDR3 is built from 15 residues. CDR3 region: CASSLSGTGKYEQYF. The CDR3 DNA reads TGTGCCAGCAGCCTTTCCGGGACAGGGAAGTACGAGCAGTACTTC.

The rearrangement joins TRBV6-2 or TRBV6-3 to TRBJ1-1; perhaps TRBD1 as D (5 bases). This CDR3 has 18 amino acids. V dropped 3 bases and J dropped 0 bases, with 20 bases sitting between them. Germline V CDR1 and CDR2: MNHEY, SVGEGT. CDR3: CASSYRRSFGGMNTEAFF. The CDR3 coding sequence is TGTGCCAGCAGTTATAGGAGATCTTTTGGGGGGATGAACACTGAAGCTTTCTTT.

The chain links TRBV21-1 to TRBJ2-7; the D call in the table, TRBD1, was not verified against the DNA. TRBV21-1 is listed as a pseudogene. The CDR3 loop spans 14 amino acids. CDR3 in amino acids: CASSNWTGKYEQYF. The CDR3, as DNA: TGTGCCAGCAGCAACTGGACAGGGAAATACGAGCAGTACTTC.

The gene calls are TRBV5-1 and TRBJ1-2, with TRBD1 as a possible D gene (5 bases). The germline V gene encodes CDR1 SGHRS and CDR2 YFSETQ. The CDR3 has 14 residues. V was cut by 2 bases and J by 3 bases, with 11 bases left in between. CDR3 nucleotide sequence: TGCGCCAGCAGCTTAGGGGCGAAGGACTATGGCTACACCTTC. Its translation is CASSLGAKDYGYTF.